Presented here are 7 T cell receptor beta chains from one specimen sequenced in a study of CXCR3-negative and CXCR3-positive naive CD8 T cells. UMI-labeled 5' RACE yielded the TRB cDNA libraries. TCRdb reanalyzed the 5' RACE reads and collapses them to one entry per CDR3 protein, without DNA. This sample's table reports about 41,000 distinct CDR3 sequences. The sequenced material came from naive CXCR3- CD8+ T cells from blood. This sample's subset: CD45RO-CCR7+CD27+CD95- naive CD8+ T cells lacking CXCR3 (TNR3-). All receptors derive from a human donor in good health. Some clones in this sample may be carry-over from other donors' samples.

J is TRBJ2-5 and V is TRBV6-5. The CDR3 runs 13 residues. Germline CDR1 and CDR2: MNHEY and SVGAGI. The CDR3 reads CASSYFHGETQYF.

The V call is TRBV14, the J call TRBJ2-1; the TCRdb D gene call, TRBD1, has no DNA to confirm it. This CDR3 spans 14 amino acids. The germline V gene encodes CDR1 SGHDN and CDR2 FVKESK. CDR3 amino acids: CASARWDSYNEQFF.

The CDR3: CASSGGFNEKLFF. This chain uses TRBV7-7 with TRBJ1-4; there is no DNA to check the TCRdb D call of TRBD1. Per the germline V gene, CDR1 is SSHAT and CDR2 is FNYEAQ (reference sequence). The CDR3 totals 13 residues.

The chain uses TRBV28 and TRBJ2-3; TCRdb's D call, TRBD2, is unchecked because there is no DNA. The germline CDR1 and CDR2 sequences are MDHEN and SYDVKM. The CDR3 is 17 amino acids. CDR3 residues: CASSGPWTSGGGNTQYF.

The gene calls are TRBV28 and TRBJ2-5; TCRdb outputs TRBD2, but without DNA this stays unchecked. The germline gives CDR1 MDHEN, CDR2 SYDVKM. The CDR3 loop spans 16 amino acids. This CDR3 reads CASSLRTSGSWETQYF.

The chain uses TRBV4-3 and TRBJ2-7; absent DNA, TCRdb's TRBD1 call cannot be checked. The CDR3 runs 15 residues. Looked up from germline, CDR1 is LGHNA and CDR2 is YSLEER. CDR3 in amino acids: CASSPRTGEPYEQYF.

The chain couples TRBV7-9 to TRBJ2-1; TCRdb picks TRBD2, but there is no DNA to check that call. Germline assignment: CDR1 SEHNR and CDR2 FQNEAQ (reference sequence). CDR3 length: 17 amino acids. The chain's CDR3 is CASSFPPPPSGGNEQFF.